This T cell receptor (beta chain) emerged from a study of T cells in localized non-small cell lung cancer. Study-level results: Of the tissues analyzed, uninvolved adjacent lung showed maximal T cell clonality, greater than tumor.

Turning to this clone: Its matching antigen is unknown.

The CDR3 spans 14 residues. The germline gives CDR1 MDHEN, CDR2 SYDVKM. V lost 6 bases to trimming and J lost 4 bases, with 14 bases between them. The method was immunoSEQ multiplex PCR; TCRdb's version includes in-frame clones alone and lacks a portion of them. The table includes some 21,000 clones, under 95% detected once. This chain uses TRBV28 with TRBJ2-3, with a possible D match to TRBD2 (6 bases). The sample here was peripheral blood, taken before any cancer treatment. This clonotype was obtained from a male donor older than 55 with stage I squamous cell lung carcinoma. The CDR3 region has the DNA TGTGCCAGCAGCCCGGGACTCAGTCCAGATACGCAGTATTTT. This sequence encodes CASSPGLSPDTQYF.